Detailed here is one T cell receptor (beta chain). This record comes from a study of blood T cell repertoires in COVID-19. Study context: Collection of acute and convalescent COVID-19 samples took place in the United States, Italy and Spain.

Authors' methods: Researchers report that nucleated cell counts were estimated from reference gene primer amplification. The assay was immunoSEQ multiplex PCR, and TCRdb's table has in-frame clones only and misses some. D and trimming were read from the DNA, whereas the V and J calls and clone size are those reported in that table. The repertoire holds under 200,000 clones, with around 80% as singletons. The sequence was collected from a man between 60 and 70 years old with acute or convalescent COVID-19. Sequencing was done on a sample of peripheral blood.

The CDR3 spells CAWRDTQGPLAKNIQYF. In DNA, the CDR3 is TGTGCCTGGAGGGATACCCAGGGGCCCTTAGCCAAAAACATTCAGTACTTC. J is TRBJ2-4 and V is TRBV30; possibly TRBD1 for D (6 bases). Deletions cut 3 bases from V and 0 bases from J, with 18 bases between. The V gene's germline CDR1 is GTSNPN and CDR2 SVGIG (reference sequence). This CDR3 spans 17 amino acids.